This passage covers 8 T cell receptor beta chains from one sample sequenced in a study of STAT3 mutations in large granular lymphocyte leukemia. Study-level points and caveats: In T-cell large granular lymphocyte leukemia, about half of patients showed multiple immunodominant subclonotypes.

The assay was immunoSEQ multiplex PCR, and TCRdb's table has in-frame clones only and misses some. The data contain under 9,500 clones, 70% to 90% of them singletons. Which antigens these TCRs recognize remains unknown. Source material: peripheral blood mononuclear cells. The receptors shown here come from an elderly man with T-cell large granular lymphocyte leukemia. Some clones in this sample may be carry-over from other donors' samples.

The gene calls are TRBV7-9 and TRBJ1-6; the D is unclear. Germline V gene data show CDR1 as SEHNR and CDR2 as FQNEAQ (reference sequence). This CDR3 region has 13 residues. V was trimmed by 5 bases and J by 6 bases, leaving 8 bases between them. The CDR3 DNA reads as TGTGCCAGCAGCCCTCAACCTAATTCACCCCTCCACTTT. It encodes CASSPQPNSPLHF.

This chain joins TRBV2 and TRBJ2-7; 10 nucleotides line up with TRBD1. The length of the CDR3 is 14 residues. The V segment lost 7 bases and the J segment 0 bases; nucleotides outside the gene matches: 3. Germline V gene data show CDR1 as SNHLY and CDR2 as FYNNEI. The CDR3 region has the DNA TGTGCCAGCACCCGGGACAGGGGCTCCTACGAGCAGTACTTC. Translating it yields CASTRDRGSYEQYF.

The chain recombines TRBV19 with TRBJ1-5; no firm D call. With 0 bases removed from V and 9 bases from J, the gap between germline ends came to 6 bases. The germline V gene has CDR1 LNHDA and CDR2 SQIVND (reference sequence). The CDR3 consists of 12 residues. CDR3 coding DNA: TGTGCCAGTAGTATAGACGCTAGGCCCCAGCATTTT. It translates to CASSIDARPQHF.

This clone ranks as large. The chain links TRBV28 to TRBJ1-6; 7 nucleotides line up with TRBD1. The length of the CDR3 is 15 residues. Germline values: CDR1 MDHEN, CDR2 SYDVKM. Unmatched junction bases numbered 5, after V lost 5 bases and J lost 4 bases. In DNA, the CDR3 is TGTGCCAGCAGTATGGAGGGACAGTATAATTCACCCCTCCACTTT. Amino acid sequence: CASSMEGQYNSPLHF.

The rearrangement uses TRBV29-1 and TRBJ2-3; TRBD1 aligns across 8 bases. The CDR3 extends over 14 amino acids. Per germline, CDR1 SQVTM and CDR2 ANQGSEA. Trimming removed 3 bases from V and 1 base from J; junction bases left unmatched: 3. Here the CDR3 DNA reads TGCAGCGTTGATGACAGGGGACGCACAGATACGCAGTATTTT. This sequence encodes CSVDDRGRTDTQYF.

The chain employs TRBV27 and TRBJ1-2; no clear D. Germline loops: CDR1 MNHEY, CDR2 SMNVEV (reference sequence). The CDR3 is made up of 13 amino acids. Between the trimmed V and J ends, which lost 0 bases and 2 bases, there was a span of 4 bases. The CDR3 protein is CASSLSGNYGYTF. In nucleotides, the CDR3 is TGTGCCAGCAGTTTATCAGGGAACTATGGCTACACCTTC.

The chain carries TRBV30 and TRBJ2-7; TRBD1 aligns across 8 bases. With 3 bases clipped from V and 3 bases from J, the junction kept 7 bases outside the gene matches. This CDR3 comprises 14 residues. In germline, CDR1 is GTSNPN, CDR2 SVGIG (reference sequence). The CDR3: CAWRGTGRNYEQYF. CDR3 DNA sequence: TGTGCCTGGAGGGGGACAGGCAGAAACTACGAGCAGTACTTC.

As regards this clone: A far larger clone is only one base removed, so a read error is likely. The V gene is TRBV7-9, the J gene TRBJ1-5, with 7 bases lining up with TRBD1. CDR1 is SEHNR and CDR2 is FQNEAQ in the germline V gene (reference sequence). Unmatched junction bases numbered 15, after V lost 5 bases and J lost 5 bases. The CDR3 consists of 17 residues. CDR3 protein: CASSQGTDKGFDQPQHF. For the CDR3, the DNA is TGTGCCAGCAGCCAGGGGACAGATAAAGGTTTTGATCAGCCCCAGCATTTT. Together with reference TRBV7-9 and TRBJ1-5, the CDR3 gives the full variable domain: DTGVSQNPRHKITKRGQNVTFRCDPISEHNRLYWYRQTLGQGPEFLTYFQNEAQLEKSRLLSDRFSAERPKGSFSTLEIQRTEQGDSAMYLCASSQGTDKGFDQPQHFGDGTRLSIL.